A single sample gave rise to the 13 T cell receptor beta chains below, sequenced in a study of early T cells in non-severe SARS-CoV-2 infection. TCRdb reanalysed the 5' RACE reads using MiXCR and keeps one entry per CDR3 protein. Among tens of thousands of distinct CDR3 sequences listed, less than 15% were seen once. The sequenced material came from whole blood. These TCRs come from an adult who was a healthcare worker with PCR-confirmed SARS-CoV-2 infection or an uninfected control (not recorded which).

Ten or more counts support this clonotype. The chain couples TRBV19 to TRBJ2-2, with D possibly matching TRBD2 (5 bases). CDR3 length equals 17 residues. V lost 2 bases and J lost 6, with 19 bases in between. The germline gives CDR1 LNHDA, CDR2 SQIVND (reference sequence). This CDR3 is CASSISGRRRRSGELFF. DNA of the CDR3: TGTGCCAGTAGTATATCGGGGAGACGAAGGAGGTCCGGGGAGCTGTTTTTT.

The chain is built from TRBV21-1 and TRBJ1-1; the DNA was not compared with TRBD1, the D call given in the table. TRBV21-1 is a recognized pseudogene. This CDR3 contains 12 residues. The DNA of the CDR3 is TGTGCCAGCAGCAAACTCAGGGCGGAAGCTTTCTTT. It codes for CASSKLRAEAFF.

The chain couples TRBV6-2 or TRBV6-3 to TRBJ2-2; D might be TRBD1 or TRBD2, each matching 5 bases. Germline-derived CDR1 and CDR2 are MNHEY and SVGEGT. The CDR3 is made up of 15 amino acids. Trimming shortened V by 6 bases and J by 6 bases, and 17 bases separated the two germline ends. CDR3 nucleotide sequence: TGTGCCAGCAGAACGGACGAGGGGTACGCCGGGGAGCTGTTTTTT. Protein product: CASRTDEGYAGELFF.

This chain uses TRBV7-9 with TRBJ1-3; no definite D call. In germline, CDR1 is SEHNR, CDR2 FQNEAQ (reference sequence). This CDR3 comprises 13 residues. V shed 5 bases and J shed 4 bases, with 9 bases lying between them. The CDR3 is CASSPEPGNTIYF. DNA for the CDR3: TGTGCCAGCAGCCCAGAACCCGGAAACACCATATATTTT. Variable domain in full (rest from reference TRBV7-9 and TRBJ1-3): DTGVSQNPRHKITKRGQNVTFRCDPISEHNRLYWYRQTLGQGPEFLTYFQNEAQLEKSRLLSDRFSAERPKGSFSTLEIQRTEQGDSAMYLCASSPEPGNTIYFGEGSWLTVV.

This clonotype turned up a few times. This chain uses TRBV20-1 with TRBJ1-6, with a weak D call TRBD1 (6 bases). From germline, CDR1 is DFQATT and CDR2 SNEGSKA (reference sequence). The CDR3 totals 18 residues. The V end was cut by 0 bases, the J end by 0 bases, with 15 bases between. The CDR3 bases are TGCAGTGCTAGAGATACCCTCCAGGGGAGCTCCTATAATTCACCCCTCCACTTT. The encoded protein is CSARDTLQGSSYNSPLHF.

A word on this clonotype: Sequence at one end of the junction differs from germline and may be a read error. The chain employs TRBV11-2 and TRBJ2-7; D remains ambiguous. The CDR3 is 12 residues long. CDR1 is SGHAT, CDR2 FQNNGV, per germline. The DNA of the CDR3 is TGTGTCAGCAGCTTACCGATATCCGAGCAGTACTTC. Its protein product is CVSSLPISEQYF. The full variable domain, in which reference TRBV11-2 and TRBJ2-7 provide the parts outside the CDR3, is EAGVAQSPRYKIIEKRQSVAFWCNPISGHATLYWYQQILGQGPKLLIQFQNNGVVDDSQLPKDRFSAERLKGVDSTLKIQPAKLEDSAVYLCVSSLPISEQYFGPGTRLTVT.

This clonotype was counted only a few times. The genes are TRBV27 and TRBJ2-7; 12 bases map to TRBD1. The germline gives CDR1 MNHEY, CDR2 SMNVEV (reference sequence). CDR3 length equals 15 residues. Unmatched junction bases numbered 8, after V lost 4 bases and J lost 7 bases. The CDR3 DNA follows: TGTGCCAGCAGTTCCCCGGGACAGGGGGCTTGGGAGCAGTACTTC. It is translated as CASSSPGQGAWEQYF.

This clonotype turned up a few times. V and J are TRBV4-1 and TRBJ2-7; 10 bases line up with TRBD1. With 3 bases clipped from V and 2 bases from J, the junction kept 4 bases outside the gene matches. The V gene's germline CDR1 is MGHRA and CDR2 YSYEKL. This CDR3 is built from 15 residues. CDR3 in amino acids: CASSHPGQGTYEQYF. For the CDR3, the DNA is TGCGCCAGCAGCCATCCGGGACAGGGGACCTACGAGCAGTACTTC.

This chain joins TRBV11-2 and TRBJ2-3, with D possibly TRBD1 on 6 matching bases. Trimming cost V 0 bases and J 0 bases, with 19 bases left between them. The CDR3 is 19 amino acids. The germline CDR1 and CDR2 sequences are SGHAT and FQNNGV. The CDR3: CASSLEVGRGPSSTDTQYF. CDR3 coding DNA: TGTGCCAGCAGCTTAGAGGTCGGCAGGGGACCTTCAAGCACAGATACGCAGTATTTT.

This clonotype has only a few counts. This chain links TRBV28 with TRBJ2-1, with 7 bases lining up with TRBD2. This CDR3 is 16 amino acids long. The V gene's germline CDR1 is MDHEN and CDR2 SYDVKM. Losses at the gene ends were 6 bases for V and 4 bases for J; bases not matched to a gene: 12. The CDR3 region is CASSRRTSGTYNEQFF. The CDR3 DNA sequence: TGTGCCAGCAGCCGGCGGACAAGCGGGACTTACAATGAGCAGTTCTTC. Based on the CDR3 plus reference TRBV28 and TRBJ2-1, the full variable domain is DVKVTQSSRYLVKRTGEKVFLECVQDMDHENMFWYRQDPGLGLRLIYFSYDVKMKEKGDIPEGYSVSREKKERFSLILESASTNQTSMYLCASSRRTSGTYNEQFFGPGTRLTVL.

This clonotype was seen a handful of times. This chain uses TRBV2 with TRBJ2-3; D is perhaps TRBD1 (5 bases). CDR3 length: 14 amino acids. CDR1 and CDR2 (germline): SNHLY, FYNNEI. Trimming cost V 6 bases and J 4 bases, with 14 bases left between them. DNA for the CDR3: TGTGCCAGCAGCTGGTCAGGGCTACCAGATACGCAGTATTTT. Translation: CASSWSGLPDTQYF.

This clonotype has a count of ten or more. The J gene is TRBJ2-3, the V gene TRBV5-1; D is unresolved. The CDR3 contains 12 residues. Looked up from germline, CDR1 is SGHRS and CDR2 is YFSETQ. The V and J ends lost 3 bases and 1 base respectively, with 3 bases between them. CDR3 coding DNA: TGCGCCAGCAGCTCCGGCACAGATACGCAGTATTTT. This gives the protein CASSSGTDTQYF.

CDR3 protein: CSASREGSYNEQFF. The CDR3 DNA follows: TGCAGTGCTAGTAGGGAGGGCTCCTACAATGAGCAGTTCTTC. V and J are TRBV20-1 and TRBJ2-1; the match to TRBD2 covers 7 bases. The CDR3 loop spans 14 amino acids. Germline V gene lookup returns CDR1 DFQATT and CDR2 SNEGSKA (reference sequence). Trimming took 3 bases from V and 0 from J; bases not matched to a gene: 2.